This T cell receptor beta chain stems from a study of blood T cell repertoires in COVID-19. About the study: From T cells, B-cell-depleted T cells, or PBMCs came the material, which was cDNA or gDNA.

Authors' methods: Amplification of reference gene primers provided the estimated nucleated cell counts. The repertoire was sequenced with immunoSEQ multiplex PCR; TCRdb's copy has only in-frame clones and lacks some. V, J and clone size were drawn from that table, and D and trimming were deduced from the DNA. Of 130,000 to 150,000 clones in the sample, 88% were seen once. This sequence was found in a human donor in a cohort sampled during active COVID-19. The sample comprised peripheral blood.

The CDR3 here is CASSLGRPGGTQYF. The DNA for the CDR3 is TGTGCCAGCAGCTTAGGTAGACCCGGGGGGACCCAGTACTTC. This chain links TRBV7-9 with TRBJ2-5, with D perhaps matching TRBD2 (6 bases). Germline V gene lookup returns CDR1 SEHNR and CDR2 FQNEAQ (reference sequence). Trimming left V 1 base short and J 7 bases short, with 13 bases between. This CDR3 is 14 amino acids long.